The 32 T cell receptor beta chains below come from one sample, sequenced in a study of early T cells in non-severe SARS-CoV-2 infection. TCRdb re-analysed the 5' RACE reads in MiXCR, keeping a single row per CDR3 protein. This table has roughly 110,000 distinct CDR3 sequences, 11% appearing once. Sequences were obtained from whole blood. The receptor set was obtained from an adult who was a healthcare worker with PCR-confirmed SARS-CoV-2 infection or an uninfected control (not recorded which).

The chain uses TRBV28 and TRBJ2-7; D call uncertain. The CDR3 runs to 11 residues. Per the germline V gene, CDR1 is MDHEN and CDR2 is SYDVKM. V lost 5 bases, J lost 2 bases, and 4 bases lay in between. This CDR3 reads CASSRTYEQYF. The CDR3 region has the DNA TGTGCCAGCAGTCGGACCTACGAGCAGTACTTC.

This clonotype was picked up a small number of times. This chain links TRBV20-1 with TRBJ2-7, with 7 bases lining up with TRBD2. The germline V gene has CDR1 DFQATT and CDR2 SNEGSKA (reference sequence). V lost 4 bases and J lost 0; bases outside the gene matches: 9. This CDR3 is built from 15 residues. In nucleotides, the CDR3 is TGCAGTGCTATGACACCTAGCGGTACCTCCTACGAGCAGTACTTC. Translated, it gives CSAMTPSGTSYEQYF.

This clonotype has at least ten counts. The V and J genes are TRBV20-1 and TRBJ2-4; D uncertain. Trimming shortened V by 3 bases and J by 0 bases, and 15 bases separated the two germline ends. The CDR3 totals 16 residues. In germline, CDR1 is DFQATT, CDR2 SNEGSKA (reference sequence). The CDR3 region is CSASRYAELAKNIQYF. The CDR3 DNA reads TGCAGTGCTAGCCGGTACGCCGAACTAGCCAAAAACATTCAGTACTTC.

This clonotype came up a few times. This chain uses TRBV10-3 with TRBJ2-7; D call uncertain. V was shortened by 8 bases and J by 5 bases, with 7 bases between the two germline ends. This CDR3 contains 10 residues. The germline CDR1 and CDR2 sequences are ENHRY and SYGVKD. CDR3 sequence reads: CAIGRNEQYF. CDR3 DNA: TGTGCCATCGGAAGGAACGAGCAGTACTTC.

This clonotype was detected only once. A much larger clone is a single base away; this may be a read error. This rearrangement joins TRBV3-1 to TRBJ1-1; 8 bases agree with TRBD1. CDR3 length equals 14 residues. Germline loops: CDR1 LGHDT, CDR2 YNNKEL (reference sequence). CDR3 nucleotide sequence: TGTGCCAGCAGCCCAGGGGACAGGAACACTGGAGCTTTCTTT. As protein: CASSPGDRNTGAFF.

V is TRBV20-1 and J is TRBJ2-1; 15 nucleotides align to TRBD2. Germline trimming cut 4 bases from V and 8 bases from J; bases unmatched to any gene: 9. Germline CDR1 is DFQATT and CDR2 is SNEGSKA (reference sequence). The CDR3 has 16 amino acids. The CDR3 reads CSATPGTSGRFDEQFF. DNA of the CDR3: TGCAGTGCTACCCCCGGGACTAGCGGGAGGTTCGATGAGCAGTTCTTC.

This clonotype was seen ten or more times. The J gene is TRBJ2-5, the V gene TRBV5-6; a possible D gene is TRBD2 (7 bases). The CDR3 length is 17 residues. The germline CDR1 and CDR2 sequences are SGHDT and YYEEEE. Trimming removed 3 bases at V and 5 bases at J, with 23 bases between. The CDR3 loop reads CASSWGPNSGLRETQYF. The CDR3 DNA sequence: TGTGCCAGCAGCTGGGGGCCGAATAGCGGGCTTCGTGAGACCCAGTACTTC.

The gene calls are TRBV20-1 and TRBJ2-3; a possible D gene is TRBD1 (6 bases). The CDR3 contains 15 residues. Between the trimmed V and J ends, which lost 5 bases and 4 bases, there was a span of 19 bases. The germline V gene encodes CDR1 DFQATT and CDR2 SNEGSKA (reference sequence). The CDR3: CSAPNGRGWPDTQYF. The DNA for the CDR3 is TGCAGTGCTCCCAACGGCAGGGGTTGGCCAGATACGCAGTATTTT.

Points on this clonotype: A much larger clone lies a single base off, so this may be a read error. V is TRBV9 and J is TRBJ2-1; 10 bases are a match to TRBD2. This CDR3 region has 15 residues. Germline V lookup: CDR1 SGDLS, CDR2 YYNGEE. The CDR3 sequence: CASSAGLAAYNELFF. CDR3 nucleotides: TGTGCCAGCAGCGCCGGACTAGCGGCCTACAATGAGCTGTTCTTC.

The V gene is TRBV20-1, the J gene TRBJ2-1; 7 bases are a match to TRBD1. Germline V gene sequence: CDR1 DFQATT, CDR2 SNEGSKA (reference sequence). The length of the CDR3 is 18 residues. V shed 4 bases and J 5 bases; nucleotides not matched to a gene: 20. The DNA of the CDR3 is TGCAGTGCTATGATCGTTTGGAGCCAGGGGGTCTTGCACAATGAGCAGTTCTTC. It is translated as CSAMIVWSQGVLHNEQFF.

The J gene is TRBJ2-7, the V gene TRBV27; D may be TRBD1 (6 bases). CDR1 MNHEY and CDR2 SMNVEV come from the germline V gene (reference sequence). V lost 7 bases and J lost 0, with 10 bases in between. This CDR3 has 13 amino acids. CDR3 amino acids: CASKGDNSYEQYF. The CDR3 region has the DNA TGTGCCAGCAAAGGGGACAACTCCTACGAGCAGTACTTC.

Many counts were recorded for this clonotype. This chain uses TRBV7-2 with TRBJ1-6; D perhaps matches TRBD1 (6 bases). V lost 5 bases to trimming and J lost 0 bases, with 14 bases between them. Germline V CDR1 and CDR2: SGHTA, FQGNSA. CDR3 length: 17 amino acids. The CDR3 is CASSPDSQSSYNSPLHF. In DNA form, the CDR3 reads TGTGCCAGCAGCCCGGACAGTCAAAGCTCCTATAATTCACCCCTCCACTTT. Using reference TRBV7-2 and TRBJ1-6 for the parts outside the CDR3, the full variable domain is GAGVSQSPSNKVTEKGKDVELRCDPISGHTALYWYRQSLGQGLEFLIYFQGNSAPDKSGLPSDRFSAERTGGSVSTLTIQRTQQEDSAVYLCASSPDSQSSYNSPLHFGNGTRLTVT.

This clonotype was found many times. CDR3 in amino acids: CASSEADGDWDEQYF. In nucleotides, the CDR3 is TGTGCCAGCAGTGAAGCCGACGGGGATTGGGACGAGCAGTACTTC. The chain combines TRBV2 with TRBJ2-7; D might be TRBD2 (5 bases). The CDR3 consists of 15 residues. The germline gives CDR1 SNHLY, CDR2 FYNNEI. V lost 0 bases and J lost 5, with 14 bases in between.

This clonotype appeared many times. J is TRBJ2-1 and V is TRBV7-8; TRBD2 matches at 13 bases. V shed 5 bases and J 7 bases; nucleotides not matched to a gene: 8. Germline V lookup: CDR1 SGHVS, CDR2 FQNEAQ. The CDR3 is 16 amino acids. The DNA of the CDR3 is TGTGCCAGCAGCACTTGGACTAGCGGGAGCTGGAATGAGCAGTTCTTC. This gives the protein CASSTWTSGSWNEQFF.

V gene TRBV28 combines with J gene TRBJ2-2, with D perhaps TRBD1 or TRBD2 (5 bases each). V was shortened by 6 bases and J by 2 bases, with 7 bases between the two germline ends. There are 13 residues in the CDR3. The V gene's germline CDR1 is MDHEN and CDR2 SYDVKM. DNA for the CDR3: TGTGCCAGCAGGGGGACCAACACCGGGGAGCTGTTTTTT. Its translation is CASRGTNTGELFF.

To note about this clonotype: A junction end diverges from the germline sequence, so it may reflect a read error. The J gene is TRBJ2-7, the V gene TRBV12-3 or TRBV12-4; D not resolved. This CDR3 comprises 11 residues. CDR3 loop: CAGSQLNEQYF. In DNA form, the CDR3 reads TGTGCCGGCAGCCAACTTAACGAGCAGTACTTC.

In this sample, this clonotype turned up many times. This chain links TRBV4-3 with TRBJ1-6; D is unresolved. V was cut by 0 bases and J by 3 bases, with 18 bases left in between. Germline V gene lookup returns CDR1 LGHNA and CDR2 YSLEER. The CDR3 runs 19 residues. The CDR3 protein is CASSQELIEPLYYNSPLHF. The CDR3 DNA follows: TGCGCCAGCAGCCAAGAATTGATTGAGCCATTATACTATAATTCACCCCTCCACTTT.

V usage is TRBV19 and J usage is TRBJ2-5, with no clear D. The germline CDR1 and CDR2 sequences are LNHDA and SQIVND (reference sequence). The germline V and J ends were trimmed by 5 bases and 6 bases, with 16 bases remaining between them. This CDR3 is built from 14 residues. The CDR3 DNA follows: TGTGCCAGTAGTCAAGGATCTAACGCTCAGACCCAGTACTTC. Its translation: CASSQGSNAQTQYF.

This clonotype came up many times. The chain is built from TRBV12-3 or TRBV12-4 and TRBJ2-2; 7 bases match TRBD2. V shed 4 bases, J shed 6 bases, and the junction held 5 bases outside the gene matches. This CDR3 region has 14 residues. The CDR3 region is CASSSAGAAGELFF. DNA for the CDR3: TGTGCCAGCAGTTCGGCGGGAGCGGCCGGGGAGCTGTTTTTT.

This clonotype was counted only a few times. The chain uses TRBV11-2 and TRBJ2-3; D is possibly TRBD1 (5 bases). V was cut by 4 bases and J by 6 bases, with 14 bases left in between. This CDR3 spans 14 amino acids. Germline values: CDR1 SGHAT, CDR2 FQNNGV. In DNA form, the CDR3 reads TGTGCCAGCAGCTACAGGCCCGGAGCGGATACGCAGTATTTT. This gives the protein CASSYRPGADTQYF. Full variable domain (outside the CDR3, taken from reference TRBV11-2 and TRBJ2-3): EAGVAQSPRYKIIEKRQSVAFWCNPISGHATLYWYQQILGQGPKLLIQFQNNGVVDDSQLPKDRFSAERLKGVDSTLKIQPAKLEDSAVYLCASSYRPGADTQYFGPGTRLTVL.

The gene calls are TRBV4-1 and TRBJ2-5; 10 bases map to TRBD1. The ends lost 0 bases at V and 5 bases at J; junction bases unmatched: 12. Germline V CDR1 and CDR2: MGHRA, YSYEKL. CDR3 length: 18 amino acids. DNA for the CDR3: TGCGCCAGCAGCCAAGATCTTGGGATTAGGGACAGGGGTGAGACCCAGTACTTC. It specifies CASSQDLGIRDRGETQYF.

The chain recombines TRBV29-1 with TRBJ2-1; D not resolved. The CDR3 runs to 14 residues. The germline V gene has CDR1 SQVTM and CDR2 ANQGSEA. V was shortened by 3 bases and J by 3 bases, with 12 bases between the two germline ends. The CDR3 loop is CSVDDDHYYNEQFF. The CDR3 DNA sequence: TGCAGCGTTGATGATGACCATTACTACAATGAGCAGTTCTTC.

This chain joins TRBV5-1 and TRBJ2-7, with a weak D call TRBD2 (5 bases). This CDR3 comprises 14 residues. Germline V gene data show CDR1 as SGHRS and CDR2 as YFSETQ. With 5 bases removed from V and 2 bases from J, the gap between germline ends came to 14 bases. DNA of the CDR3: TGCGCCAGCAGAGCCGGGGTCCCCCCCTACGAGCAGTACTTC. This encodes CASRAGVPPYEQYF.

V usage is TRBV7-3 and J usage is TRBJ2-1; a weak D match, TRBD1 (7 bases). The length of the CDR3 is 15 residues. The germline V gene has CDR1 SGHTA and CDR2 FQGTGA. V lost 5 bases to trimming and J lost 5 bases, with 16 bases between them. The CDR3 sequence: CASSPPGDRNNEQFF. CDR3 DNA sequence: TGTGCCAGCAGCCCTCCGGGGGACAGAAACAATGAGCAGTTCTTC.

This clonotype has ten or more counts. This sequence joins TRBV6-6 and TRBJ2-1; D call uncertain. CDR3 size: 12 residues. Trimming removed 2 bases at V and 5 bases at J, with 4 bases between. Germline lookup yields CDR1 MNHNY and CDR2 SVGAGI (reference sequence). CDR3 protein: CASSYIHNEQFF. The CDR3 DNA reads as TGTGCCAGCAGTTACATACACAATGAGCAGTTCTTC.

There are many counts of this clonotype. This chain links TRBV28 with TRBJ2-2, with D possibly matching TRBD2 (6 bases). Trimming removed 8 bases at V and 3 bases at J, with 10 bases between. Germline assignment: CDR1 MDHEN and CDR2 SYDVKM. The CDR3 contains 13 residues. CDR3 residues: CASGGSYTGELFF. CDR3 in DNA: TGTGCCAGCGGAGGGAGCTACACCGGGGAGCTGTTTTTT.

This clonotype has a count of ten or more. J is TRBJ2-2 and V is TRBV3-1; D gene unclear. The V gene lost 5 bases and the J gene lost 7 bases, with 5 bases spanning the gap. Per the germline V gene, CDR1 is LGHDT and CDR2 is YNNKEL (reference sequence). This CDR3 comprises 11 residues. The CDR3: CASSSIGELFF. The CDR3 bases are TGTGCCAGCAGCTCTATCGGGGAGCTGTTTTTT. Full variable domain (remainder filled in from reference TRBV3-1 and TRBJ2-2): DTAVSQTPKYLVTQMGNDKSIKCEQNLGHDTMYWYKQDSKKFLKIMFSYNNKELIINETVPNRFSPKSPDKAHLNLHINSLELGDSAVYFCASSSIGELFFGEGSRLTVL.

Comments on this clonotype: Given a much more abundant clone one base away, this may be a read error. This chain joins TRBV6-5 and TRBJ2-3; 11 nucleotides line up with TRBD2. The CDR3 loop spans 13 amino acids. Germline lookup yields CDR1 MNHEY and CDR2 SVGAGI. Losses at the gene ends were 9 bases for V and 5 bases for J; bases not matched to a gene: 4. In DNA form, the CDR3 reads TGTGCCAGAACACTAGCGGGAGAAGATACGCAGTATTTT. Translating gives CARTLAGEDTQYF.

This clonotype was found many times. CDR3 sequence (DNA): TGTGCCAGCACCCTCAGGGGGGAGAACACTGAAGCTTTCTTT. As protein: CASTLRGENTEAFF. The gene calls are TRBV28 and TRBJ1-1; 7 nucleotides line up with TRBD1. The J segment lost 1 base and the V segment lost 7 bases, leaving 6 bases of the junction unmatched. CDR3 length: 14 residues. CDR1 MDHEN and CDR2 SYDVKM come from the germline V gene.

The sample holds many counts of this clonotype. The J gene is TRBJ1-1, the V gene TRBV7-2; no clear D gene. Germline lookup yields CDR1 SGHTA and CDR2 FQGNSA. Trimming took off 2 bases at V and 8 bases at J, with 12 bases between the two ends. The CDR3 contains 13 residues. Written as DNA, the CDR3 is TGTGCCAGCAGCTTAACCCAAGTAGGAGAAGCTTTCTTT. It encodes CASSLTQVGEAFF.

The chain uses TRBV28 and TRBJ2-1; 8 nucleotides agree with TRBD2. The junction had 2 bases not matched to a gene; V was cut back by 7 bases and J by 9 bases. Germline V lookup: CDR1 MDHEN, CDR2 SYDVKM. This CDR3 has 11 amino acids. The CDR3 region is CASKGLVEQFF. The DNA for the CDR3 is TGTGCCAGCAAGGGACTAGTTGAGCAGTTCTTC.

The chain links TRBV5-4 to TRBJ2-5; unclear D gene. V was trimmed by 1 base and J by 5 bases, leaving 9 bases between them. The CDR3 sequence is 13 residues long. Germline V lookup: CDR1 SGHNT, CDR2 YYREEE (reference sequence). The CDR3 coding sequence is TGTGCCAGCAGCTTGTATATGGGCGAGACCCAGTACTTC. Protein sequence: CASSLYMGETQYF.